One and the same sample provided the 17 T cell receptor beta chains below, sequenced in a study of T cell responses to AZD1222 COVID-19 vaccine. Here immunoSEQ multiplex PCR was the method, and the copy in TCRdb shows in-frame clones only, minus some. This sample carries fewer than 200,000 clones, roughly 88% of them seen once, and the ten largest clones take 0.4% to 0.5%. The specimen was peripheral blood, collected on day 0 of AZD1222 vaccination. The receptors derive from an adult in good health.

The chain joins TRBV18 to TRBJ2-7; D might be TRBD2 (6 bases). The germline CDR1 and CDR2 sequences are KGHSH and LQKENI. V was cut by 3 bases and J by 5 bases, with 14 bases left in between. This CDR3 spans 14 amino acids. The CDR3 sequence: CASSPRTGLDEQYF. The CDR3 coding sequence is TGTGCCAGCTCACCTCGGACGGGACTCGACGAGCAGTACTTC.

The V and J genes are TRBV5-1 and TRBJ2-3; 12 bases align to TRBD2. Germline lookup yields CDR1 SGHRS and CDR2 YFSETQ. With V trimmed by 4 bases and J by 0 bases, 3 bases remained unmatched. The CDR3 is made up of 16 amino acids. This chain's CDR3 is CASSAGTSGSTDTQYF. CDR3 DNA sequence: TGCGCCAGCAGCGCCGGGACTAGCGGGAGCACAGATACGCAGTATTTT.

This chain uses TRBV6-2 or TRBV6-3 with TRBJ1-5; 7 bases line up with TRBD1. Losses at the gene ends were 5 bases for V and 1 base for J; bases not matched to a gene: 5. Germline lookup yields CDR1 MNHEY and CDR2 SVGEGT. This CDR3 region has 15 residues. In DNA form, the CDR3 reads TGTGCCAGCAGTGAGGGGGCCGGGAGCAATCAGCCCCAGCATTTT. Protein sequence: CASSEGAGSNQPQHF.

CDR3 region: CASSRQGALGNEKLFF. CDR3 bases: TGTGCCAGCAGTCGACAGGGGGCGCTTGGTAATGAAAAACTGTTTTTT. The chain uses TRBV6-6 and TRBJ1-4, with TRBD1 identical over 10 bases. The CDR3 is 16 residues long. With V trimmed by 5 bases and J by 4 bases, 7 bases remained unmatched. Germline assignment: CDR1 MNHNY and CDR2 SVGAGI (reference sequence).

The gene calls are TRBV11-2 and TRBJ1-2, with 11 bases fitting TRBD1. The trim removed 6 bases at V and 3 bases at J, leaving 12 bases unmatched. The length of the CDR3 is 17 residues. Per germline, CDR1 SGHAT and CDR2 FQNNGV. CDR3 in amino acids: CASSSHRDRGIYYGYTF. The CDR3, as DNA: TGTGCCAGCAGTTCCCACCGGGACAGGGGGATCTACTATGGCTACACCTTC.

Regarding this clone: This sample also contains other DNA sequences that code for the same CDR3. The chain has TRBV10-1 and TRBJ2-7, with D hard to call. CDR3 length: 13 residues. Germline assignment: CDR1 WNHNN and CDR2 SYGVQD (reference sequence). Trimming shortened V by 0 bases and J by 2 bases, and 5 bases separated the two germline ends. The CDR3 DNA reads TGCGCCAGCAGTGAGTCGGGGACCTACGAGCAGTACTTC. This gives the protein CASSESGTYEQYF.

The J gene is TRBJ1-4, the V gene TRBV2; D possibly corresponds to TRBD1 (6 bases). The CDR3 runs 16 residues. Germline values: CDR1 SNHLY, CDR2 FYNNEI. V was pared by 5 bases and J by 3 bases, with 16 bases between. The CDR3 DNA sequence: TGTGCCAGCAGTCCCCGGGCCAGGGGTTCTAATGAAAAACTGTTTTTT. Protein sequence: CASSPRARGSNEKLFF.

This clone has just a few counts. This sequence joins TRBV5-1 and TRBJ2-3, with 7 bases aligning to TRBD2. The germline V gene encodes CDR1 SGHRS and CDR2 YFSETQ. The CDR3 covers 16 residues. Losses at the gene ends were 0 bases for V and 0 bases for J; bases not matched to a gene: 4. The CDR3 sequence is CASSLESGISTDTQYF. In nucleotides, the CDR3 is TGCGCCAGCAGCTTGGAGAGCGGGATAAGCACAGATACGCAGTATTTT.

V is TRBV4-3 and J is TRBJ1-6; no clear D. Looked up from germline, CDR1 is LGHNA and CDR2 is YSLEER. The V end lost 0 bases, the J end lost 5 bases, and 8 bases lay between the germline ends. CDR3 size: 15 residues. This CDR3 is CASSQDAGNNSPLHF. In DNA, the CDR3 is TGCGCCAGCAGCCAAGACGCGGGTAATAATTCACCCCTCCACTTT.

The genes are TRBV3-1 (or the pseudogene TRBV3-2) and TRBJ1-2; D is uncertain. Germline CDR1 and CDR2: LGHDT and YNNKEL (reference sequence). The CDR3 has 16 residues. The germline V and J ends were trimmed by 0 bases and 7 bases, with 18 bases remaining between them. CDR3: CASSQDTTWAAGGYTF. The CDR3 DNA reads TGTGCCAGCAGCCAAGATACAACTTGGGCCGCGGGTGGCTACACCTTC.

This clone has only one observation. The chain couples TRBV2 to TRBJ2-3, with TRBD1 identical over 8 bases. J lost 6 bases, V lost 7 bases, and 9 bases had no gene match. Germline loops: CDR1 SNHLY, CDR2 FYNNEI. The CDR3 is made up of 14 amino acids. The CDR3 sequence: CASIGTGPTDTQYF. CDR3 bases: TGTGCCAGCATAGGGACAGGACCCACGGATACGCAGTATTTT.

This clone was seen a single time. This chain connects TRBV5-1 to TRBJ2-3; D is unresolved. From germline, CDR1 is SGHRS and CDR2 YFSETQ. The CDR3 runs 16 residues. V was trimmed by 2 bases and J by 0 bases, leaving 13 bases between them. The DNA for the CDR3 is TGCGCCAGCAGCTTACCAGCGCGAACAAGCACAGATACGCAGTATTTT. This sequence encodes CASSLPARTSTDTQYF.

The chain links TRBV30 to TRBJ2-5; D possibly corresponds to TRBD1 (5 bases). V was shortened by 2 bases and J by 4 bases, with 11 bases between the two germline ends. The germline CDR1 and CDR2 sequences are GTSNPN and SVGIG (reference sequence). The CDR3 totals 13 residues. This CDR3 is CAWSPKRGETQYF. DNA of the CDR3: TGTGCCTGGAGTCCCAAAAGGGGAGAGACCCAGTACTTC. Drawing the rest from reference TRBV30 and TRBJ2-5, the complete variable domain is SQTIHQWPATLVQPVGSPLSLECTVEGTSNPNLYWYRQAAGRGLQLLFYSVGIGQISSEVPQNLSASRPQDRQFILSSKKLLLSDSGFYLCAWSPKRGETQYFGPGTRLLVL.

J is TRBJ2-2 and V is TRBV7-2, with a weak D call TRBD1 (5 bases). The germline V gene encodes CDR1 SGHTA and CDR2 FQGNSA. The CDR3 runs to 13 residues. V lost 4 bases and J lost 7, with 10 bases in between. As DNA, the CDR3 is TGTGCCAGCAGCTCGCTTAGGGGCGGGGAGCTGTTTTTT. It codes for CASSSLRGGELFF.

The rearrangement joins TRBV24-1 to TRBJ2-1; TRBD2 matches at 7 bases. The CDR3 is made up of 15 amino acids. Germline V gene lookup returns CDR1 KGHDR and CDR2 SFDVKD. Unmatched junction bases numbered 9, after V lost 3 bases and J lost 8 bases. CDR3 sequence reads: CATSDPGTTLDEQFF. The CDR3 DNA follows: TGTGCCACCAGTGATCCCGGGACTACCCTCGATGAGCAGTTCTTC.

The chain has TRBV5-1 and TRBJ2-1; TRBD2 matches at 10 bases. This CDR3 is 17 amino acids long. In germline, CDR1 is SGHRS, CDR2 YFSETQ. Trimming at V came to 0 bases and at J to 7 bases, leaving 10 bases not matched to a gene. The CDR3 reads CASSLVVTSGTENEQFF. The CDR3 DNA follows: TGCGCCAGCAGCTTGGTTGTAACTAGCGGGACGGAGAATGAGCAGTTCTTC.

The rearrangement uses TRBV3-1 (or the pseudogene TRBV3-2) and TRBJ1-2, with a tentative D call TRBD1 (5 bases). Trimming pared 7 bases from V and 6 bases from J, leaving 15 bases between. The CDR3 contains 13 residues. Germline V gene lookup returns CDR1 LGHDT and CDR2 YNNKEL (reference sequence). This CDR3 is CASTKGQNDGYTF. The CDR3 DNA is TGTGCCAGCACGAAGGGGCAAAACGATGGCTACACCTTC.